This T cell receptor beta chain was sequenced during a study of shared clonotypes between healthy human individuals. Study at large: The people who gave samples were a couple of women and three men aged 18 to 49.

The protocol was immunoSEQ multiplex PCR, while the TCRdb copy is restricted to in-frame clones and leaves out a portion. The sample has 2 million to 2.5 million clones; approximately 94% are singletons. The sequence was obtained from a man between 18 and 35 years old in good health. Some clones in this sample may be carry-over from other donors' samples. The specimen was naive CD4+ T cells from PBMCs. The subset was: CD45RA+ positively selected.

CDR3 coding DNA: TGTGCCAGCAGTGAAACTCGGGGGCTGTATGGCTACACCTTC. Its translation: CASSETRGLYGYTF. V and J are TRBV2 and TRBJ1-2; TRBD1 might be the D (6 bases). Germline V gene lookup returns CDR1 SNHLY and CDR2 FYNNEI. The CDR3 has 14 residues. The V and J ends lost 2 bases and 5 bases respectively, with 12 bases between them.